This is a list of T cell receptor beta chains from one sample in a study of shared clonotypes between healthy human individuals. Profiled with immunoSEQ multiplex PCR; TCRdb holds only in-frame clones, not every one. The data show about 2 million clones, with roughly 96% seen just once and 0.1% to 0.15% held by the top ten. The sample consisted of naive CD4+ T cells sorted from blood. The receptor source for this set is a young man in good health. Each CDR3 is given with its conserved first and last residue. The order of the fields is V gene, D gene, J gene, CDR3 protein, CDR3 DNA. A D gene is named only where the DNA matches it firmly.

v_gene: TRBV6-1
d_gene: TRBD1
j_gene: TRBJ1-4
CDR3aa: CASRAGTGSEKLFF
CDR3nt: TGTGCCAGCAGGGCCGGGACAGGGAGTGAAAAACTGTTTTTT

v_gene: TRBV6-1
d_gene: TRBD1
j_gene: TRBJ2-7
CDR3aa: CASSARDRPYEQYF
CDR3nt: TGTGCCAGCAGTGCCCGGGACAGACCCTACGAGCAGTACTTC

v_gene: TRBV10-2
d_gene: TRBD2
j_gene: TRBJ2-3
CDR3aa: CASSAAGGTDTQYF
CDR3nt: TGCGCCAGCAGTGCGGCGGGAGGCACAGATACGCAGTATTTT

v_gene: TRBV5-1
d_gene: -
j_gene: TRBJ2-6
CDR3aa: CASSWVNTGANVLTF
CDR3nt: TGCGCCAGCAGCTGGGTCAATACAGGGGCCAACGTCCTGACTTTC

v_gene: TRBV7-2
d_gene: TRBD1
j_gene: TRBJ2-5
CDR3aa: CASSLGQGRGETQYF
CDR3nt: TGTGCCAGCAGCTTAGGACAGGGGAGAGGAGAGACCCAGTACTTC

v_gene: TRBV6-1
d_gene: -
j_gene: TRBJ2-7
CDR3aa: CASTMGPYEQYF
CDR3nt: TGTGCCAGCACCATGGGCCCCTACGAGCAGTACTTC

v_gene: TRBV19
d_gene: TRBD2
j_gene: TRBJ2-7
CDR3aa: CASSTLAGAGYEQYF
CDR3nt: TGTGCCAGTAGTACATTAGCGGGAGCTGGCTACGAGCAGTACTTC

v_gene: TRBV4-1
d_gene: TRBD2
j_gene: TRBJ2-7
CDR3aa: CASSQGTSGTYEQYF
CDR3nt: TGCGCCAGCAGCCAGGGGACTAGCGGGACCTACGAGCAGTACTTC

v_gene: TRBV7-3
d_gene: -
j_gene: TRBJ2-3
CDR3aa: CASSPGAGSTDTQYF
CDR3nt: TGTGCCAGCAGCCCAGGTGCGGGGAGCACAGATACGCAGTATTTT

v_gene: TRBV6-1
d_gene: -
j_gene: TRBJ1-1
CDR3aa: CASSQEGSVTEAFF
CDR3nt: TGTGCCAGCAGCCAGGAAGGGTCGGTCACTGAAGCTTTCTTT

v_gene: TRBV11-2
d_gene: TRBD1
j_gene: TRBJ1-6
CDR3aa: CASSSTGGSSYNSPLHF
CDR3nt: TGTGCCAGCAGCTCTACAGGGGGAAGCTCCTATAATTCACCCCTCCACTTT

v_gene: TRBV6-6
d_gene: TRBD1
j_gene: TRBJ2-3
CDR3aa: CASSLTGASADTQYF
CDR3nt: TGTGCCAGCAGCCTGACAGGGGCTAGCGCAGATACGCAGTATTTT